One TCR beta chain is described in this entry. Its target is not known. Sequencing was performed with immunoSEQ multiplex PCR; in TCRdb, only in-frame clones are kept and a portion is missing. The sample consists of over a million clones, roughly 96% of them appearing once. This CDR3 region has 14 residues. Germline loops: CDR1 MNHNY, CDR2 SVGAGI (reference sequence). The V end was cut by 4 bases, the J end by 3 bases, with 12 bases between. These data originate in a study of shared clonotypes between healthy human individuals. Background on the study: Every donor yielded three CD4 naive, three CD4 memory, two CD8 naive and one CD8 memory plate.

Study-level findings and limits: In the sorted subsets, rarefaction showed sequencing was incomplete despite large depth.

The clonotype was recovered from a man under 40 in good health. Sequenced sample: naive CD4+ T cells sorted from blood. The sample's subset: CD45RA+ positively selected. This rearrangement joins TRBV6-6 to TRBJ2-5; D unclear. The CDR3 loop is CASSSAQVKETQYF. The CDR3 region has the DNA TGTGCCAGCAGTTCTGCCCAGGTTAAAGAGACCCAGTACTTC.